The present T cell receptor (beta chain) was sequenced within a study of blood T cell repertoires in COVID-19. Whole-study context: From the United States, Italy and Spain came samples of acute and convalescent COVID-19.

In the study's own analysis: Estimates of nucleated cell counts were drawn from the amplification of reference gene primers. Sequencing used immunoSEQ multiplex PCR; TCRdb keeps in-frame clones, though not all of them. V and J calls and clone size come straight from that table; D and trimming were deduced from the DNA. The sample records some 150,000 clones, roughly nine tenths being singletons. CDR1 WSHSY and CDR2 SAAADI come from the germline V gene. This CDR3 is built from 15 residues. V dropped 6 bases and J dropped 1 base, with 12 bases sitting between them. Sequencing was carried out using peripheral blood. The rearrangement joins TRBV10-2 to TRBJ2-2; D is ambiguous. The receptor's source is a woman aged 55-75 years with active COVID-19. The DNA of the CDR3 is TGCGCCAGCAGATCAGGCACAGTGAACACCGGGGAGCTGTTTTTT. Translated: CASRSGTVNTGELFF.